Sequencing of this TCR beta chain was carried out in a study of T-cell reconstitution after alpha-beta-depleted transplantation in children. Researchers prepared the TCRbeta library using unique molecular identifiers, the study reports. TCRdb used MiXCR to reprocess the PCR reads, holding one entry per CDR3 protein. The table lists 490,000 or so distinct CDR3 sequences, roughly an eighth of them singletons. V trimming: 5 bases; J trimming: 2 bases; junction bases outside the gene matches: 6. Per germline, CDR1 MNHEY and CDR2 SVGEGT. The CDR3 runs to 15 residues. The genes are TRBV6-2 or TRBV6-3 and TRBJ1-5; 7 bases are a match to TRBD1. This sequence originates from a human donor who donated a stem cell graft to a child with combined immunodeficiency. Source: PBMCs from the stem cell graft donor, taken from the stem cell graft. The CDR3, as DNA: TGTGCCAGCAGTCAAGGGGGCACTCGCAATCAGCCCCAGCATTTT. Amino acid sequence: CASSQGGTRNQPQHF.